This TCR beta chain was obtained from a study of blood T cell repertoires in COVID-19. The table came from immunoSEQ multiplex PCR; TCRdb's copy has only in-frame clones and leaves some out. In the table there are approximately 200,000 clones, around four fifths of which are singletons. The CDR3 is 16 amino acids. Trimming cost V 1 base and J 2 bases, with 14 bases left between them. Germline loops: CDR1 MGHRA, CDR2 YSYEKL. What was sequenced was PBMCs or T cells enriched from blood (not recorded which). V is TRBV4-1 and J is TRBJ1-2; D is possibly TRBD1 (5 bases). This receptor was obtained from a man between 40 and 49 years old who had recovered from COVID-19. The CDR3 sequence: CASSQVYPGGNYGYTF. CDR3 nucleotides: TGCGCCAGCAGCCAAGTCTACCCGGGGGGGAACTATGGCTACACCTTC.